The entry that follows covers one TCR beta chain sequence. This sample is part of a study of tumor-infiltrating lymphocytes in localized non-small cell lung cancer. Trimming cost V 5 bases and J 0 bases; bases outside gene matches: 12. The CDR3 sequence is 18 residues long. In germline, CDR1 is MNHEY, CDR2 SMNVEV (reference sequence). Here immunoSEQ multiplex PCR was the method, and the copy in TCRdb shows in-frame clones only, minus some. This sample has about 16,000 clones, with roughly 79% found just once. This sequence was found in a human donor with non-small cell lung cancer. The sequenced sample consisted of lung tumor tissue. The V call is TRBV27, the J call TRBJ1-4; 7 bases align to TRBD1. The CDR3 protein is CASSLRSDRISTNEKLFF. In DNA, the CDR3 is TGTGCCAGCAGTCTTCGGTCGGACAGGATTTCAACTAATGAAAAACTGTTTTTT. The full variable domain, rest sourced from reference TRBV27 and TRBJ1-4, is EAQVTQNPRYLITVTGKKLTVTCSQNMNHEYMSWYRQDPGLGLRQIYYSMNVEVTDKGDVPEGYKVSRKEKRNFPLILESPSPNQTSLYFCASSLRSDRISTNEKLFFGSGTQLSVL.